A selection of T cell receptor beta chains follows, all from one sample in a study of OX40 agonist ivuxolimab in advanced cancers. Using immunoSEQ multiplex PCR, the repertoire was profiled, and TCRdb retains in-frame clones only, with some absent. The table has 75,000 to 85,000 clones, about nine tenths seen once. Sequencing used CD4+ or CD8+ T cells sorted from blood, obtained in a trial of the OX40 agonist ivuxolimab. The source is an adult with an advanced solid tumor such as melanoma, head and neck, liver or kidney cancer. Each CDR3 is given with its conserved first and last residue. Fields, in order: D gene, J gene, V gene, clone size, CDR3 DNA, CDR3 protein. The D gene is left open where the match is weak. A row's size may be missing; if present it is once, few, many or a size class.

D gene: TRBD1
J gene: TRBJ1-5
V gene: TRBV2
clone size: NA
CDR3 DNA: TGTGCCAGCAGTGAAACAGGGGTGAGCAATCAGCCCCAGCATTTT
CDR3 protein: CASSETGVSNQPQHF

D gene: NA
J gene: TRBJ2-7
V gene: TRBV18
clone size: NA
CDR3 DNA: TGTGCCAGCTCACCAACGGTGGGCGACATTCCACGCGAGCAGTACTTC
CDR3 protein: CASSPTVGDIPREQYF

D gene: NA
J gene: TRBJ2-7
V gene: TRBV12-5
clone size: NA
CDR3 DNA: TGTGCTAGTGGTTCGCCGACAGGGACTCTTGACGAGCAGTACTTC
CDR3 protein: CASGSPTGTLDEQYF

D gene: TRBD1
J gene: TRBJ2-5
V gene: TRBV6-6
clone size: few
CDR3 DNA: TGTGCCACCACCAAGGGACAGGGAGGATCAGAGACCCAGTACTTC
CDR3 protein: CATTKGQGGSETQYF

D gene: TRBD1
J gene: TRBJ2-5
V gene: TRBV5-1
clone size: NA
CDR3 DNA: TGCGCCAGCAGCTCCGGGACAGCAAAAGAGACCCAGTACTTC
CDR3 protein: CASSSGTAKETQYF

D gene: TRBD2
J gene: TRBJ2-5
V gene: TRBV6-5
clone size: NA
CDR3 DNA: TGTGCCAGCAGACAGGGACTAGCGGGAGAGACCCAGTACTTC
CDR3 protein: CASRQGLAGETQYF

D gene: TRBD1
J gene: TRBJ2-7
V gene: TRBV7-2
clone size: NA
CDR3 DNA: TGTGCCAGCAGCCCCCACTTCGGGACAGCTTCCTACGAGCAGTACTTC
CDR3 protein: CASSPHFGTASYEQYF

D gene: NA
J gene: TRBJ1-6
V gene: TRBV7-2
clone size: NA
CDR3 DNA: TGTGCCAGCAGCCCCCCTTCCAGTCGGAATTCACCCCTCCACTTT
CDR3 protein: CASSPPSSRNSPLHF

D gene: TRBD1
J gene: TRBJ2-2
V gene: TRBV6-5
clone size: NA
CDR3 DNA: TGTGCCAGCAGTTACCCCTTACAGGGGGGCACCGGGGAGCTGTTTTTT
CDR3 protein: CASSYPLQGGTGELFF

D gene: NA
J gene: TRBJ2-7
V gene: TRBV19
clone size: NA
CDR3 DNA: TGTGCCAGTAGTACCCAGGGATCCACGCAGTACTTC
CDR3 protein: CASSTQGSTQYF

D gene: NA
J gene: TRBJ2-3
V gene: TRBV28
clone size: NA
CDR3 DNA: TGTGCCAGCAGTCCGAACGACGTAGCTCAGCAGCGAGGGGATACGCAGTATTTT
CDR3 protein: CASSPNDVAQQRGDTQYF

D gene: TRBD2
J gene: TRBJ2-7
V gene: TRBV5-1
clone size: NA
CDR3 DNA: TGCGCCAGCAGCTTGGACGGGACTAGCGGCTACGAGCAGTACTTC
CDR3 protein: CASSLDGTSGYEQYF

D gene: TRBD1
J gene: TRBJ2-5
V gene: TRBV6-6
clone size: NA
CDR3 DNA: TGTGCCAGCAGCGGACAGGTACAAGAGACCCAGTACTTC
CDR3 protein: CASSGQVQETQYF

D gene: NA
J gene: TRBJ2-4
V gene: TRBV5-1
clone size: NA
CDR3 DNA: TGCGCCAGCAGCTCCGGACTAGCCAAAAACATTCAGTACTTC
CDR3 protein: CASSSGLAKNIQYF